This T cell receptor (beta chain) is drawn from a study of blood T cell repertoires in COVID-19. The protocol was immunoSEQ multiplex PCR, while the TCRdb copy is restricted to in-frame clones and leaves out a portion. This sample yields about 160,000 clones, of which 82% are seen a single time; approximately 7% belongs to the top ten. Unmatched junction bases numbered 6, after V lost 1 base and J lost 5 bases. CDR1 and CDR2 (germline): LGHDT, YNNKEL (reference sequence). CDR3 length: 16 residues. The chain uses TRBV3-1 (or the pseudogene TRBV3-2) and TRBJ1-1, with 11 bases identical to TRBD1. Source material: peripheral blood. This TCR was recovered from a woman between 40 and 55 years old with COVID-19, enrolled during active disease. Here the CDR3 DNA reads TGTGCCAGCAGCCAAGGGAGGACAGGGGGCGAGACTGAAGCTTTCTTT. Encoded protein: CASSQGRTGGETEAFF.